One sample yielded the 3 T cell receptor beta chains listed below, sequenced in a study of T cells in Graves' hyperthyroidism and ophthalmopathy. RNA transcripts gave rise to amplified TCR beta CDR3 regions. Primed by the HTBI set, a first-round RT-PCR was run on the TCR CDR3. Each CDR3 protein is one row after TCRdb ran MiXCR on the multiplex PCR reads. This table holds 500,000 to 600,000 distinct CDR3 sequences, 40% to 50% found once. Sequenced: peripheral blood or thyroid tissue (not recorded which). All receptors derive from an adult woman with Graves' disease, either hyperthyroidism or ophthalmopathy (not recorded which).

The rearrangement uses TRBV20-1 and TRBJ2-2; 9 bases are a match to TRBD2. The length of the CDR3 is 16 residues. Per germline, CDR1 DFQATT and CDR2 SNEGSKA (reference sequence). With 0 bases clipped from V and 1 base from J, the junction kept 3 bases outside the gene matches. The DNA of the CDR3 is TGCAGTGCTAGAGATTTACTAGCGGGGAACACCGGGGAGCTGTTTTTT. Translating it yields CSARDLLAGNTGELFF.

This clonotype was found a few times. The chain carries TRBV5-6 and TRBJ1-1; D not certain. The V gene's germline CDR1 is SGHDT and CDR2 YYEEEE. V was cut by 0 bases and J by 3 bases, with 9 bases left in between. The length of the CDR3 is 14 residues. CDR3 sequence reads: CASSLVRFDTEAFF. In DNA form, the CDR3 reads TGTGCCAGCAGCTTGGTAAGATTTGACACTGAAGCTTTCTTT.

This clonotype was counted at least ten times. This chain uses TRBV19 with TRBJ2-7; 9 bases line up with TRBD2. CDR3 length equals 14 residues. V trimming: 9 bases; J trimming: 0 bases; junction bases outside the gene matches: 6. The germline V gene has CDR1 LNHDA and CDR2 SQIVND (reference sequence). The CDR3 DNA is TGTGCCAGCAGCATTAGCGGGAGCTCCTACGAGCAGTACTTC. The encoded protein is CASSISGSSYEQYF.